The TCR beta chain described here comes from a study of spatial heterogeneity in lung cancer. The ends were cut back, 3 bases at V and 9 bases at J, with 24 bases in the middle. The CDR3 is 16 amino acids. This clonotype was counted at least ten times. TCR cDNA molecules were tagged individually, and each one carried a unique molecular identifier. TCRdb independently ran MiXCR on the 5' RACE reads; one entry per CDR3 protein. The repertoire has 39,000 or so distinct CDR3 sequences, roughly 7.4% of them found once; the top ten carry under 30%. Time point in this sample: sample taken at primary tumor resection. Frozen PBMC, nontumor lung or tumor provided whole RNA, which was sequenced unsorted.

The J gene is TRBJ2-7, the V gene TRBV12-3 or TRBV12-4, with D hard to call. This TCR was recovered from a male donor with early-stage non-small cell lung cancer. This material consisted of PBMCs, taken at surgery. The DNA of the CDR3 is TGTGCCAGCAGTTTGACTTTTTACCCAACTCCTACGACGCAGTACTTC. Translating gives CASSLTFYPTPTTQYF.